This TCR beta chain was found in a study of blood T cell repertoires in COVID-19. The overall study: The United States, Italy and Spain were the sources of the acute and convalescent COVID-19 samples. T cells, B-cell-depleted T cells, or PBMCs supplied cDNA or gDNA.

Authors' processing steps: Nucleated cell counts were estimated from reference gene primer amplification. Only in-frame clones appear in the TCRdb table, and some are missing; sequencing was by immunoSEQ multiplex PCR. D and trimming were read from the DNA, whereas the V and J calls and clone size are those reported in that table. The sample carries roughly 260,000 clones, around 82% recorded once. CDR3 size: 12 residues. Trimming stripped 6 bases from V and 10 bases from J, with 10 bases between. Germline lookup yields CDR1 SEHNR and CDR2 FQNEAQ (reference sequence). This TCR derives from a woman in her seventies with acute or convalescent COVID-19. Material for sequencing was peripheral blood. The chain uses TRBV7-9 and TRBJ1-6; D unresolved. Here the CDR3 reads CASSRTESPLHF. CDR3 bases: TGTGCCAGCAGTCGGACTGAATCACCCCTCCACTTT.